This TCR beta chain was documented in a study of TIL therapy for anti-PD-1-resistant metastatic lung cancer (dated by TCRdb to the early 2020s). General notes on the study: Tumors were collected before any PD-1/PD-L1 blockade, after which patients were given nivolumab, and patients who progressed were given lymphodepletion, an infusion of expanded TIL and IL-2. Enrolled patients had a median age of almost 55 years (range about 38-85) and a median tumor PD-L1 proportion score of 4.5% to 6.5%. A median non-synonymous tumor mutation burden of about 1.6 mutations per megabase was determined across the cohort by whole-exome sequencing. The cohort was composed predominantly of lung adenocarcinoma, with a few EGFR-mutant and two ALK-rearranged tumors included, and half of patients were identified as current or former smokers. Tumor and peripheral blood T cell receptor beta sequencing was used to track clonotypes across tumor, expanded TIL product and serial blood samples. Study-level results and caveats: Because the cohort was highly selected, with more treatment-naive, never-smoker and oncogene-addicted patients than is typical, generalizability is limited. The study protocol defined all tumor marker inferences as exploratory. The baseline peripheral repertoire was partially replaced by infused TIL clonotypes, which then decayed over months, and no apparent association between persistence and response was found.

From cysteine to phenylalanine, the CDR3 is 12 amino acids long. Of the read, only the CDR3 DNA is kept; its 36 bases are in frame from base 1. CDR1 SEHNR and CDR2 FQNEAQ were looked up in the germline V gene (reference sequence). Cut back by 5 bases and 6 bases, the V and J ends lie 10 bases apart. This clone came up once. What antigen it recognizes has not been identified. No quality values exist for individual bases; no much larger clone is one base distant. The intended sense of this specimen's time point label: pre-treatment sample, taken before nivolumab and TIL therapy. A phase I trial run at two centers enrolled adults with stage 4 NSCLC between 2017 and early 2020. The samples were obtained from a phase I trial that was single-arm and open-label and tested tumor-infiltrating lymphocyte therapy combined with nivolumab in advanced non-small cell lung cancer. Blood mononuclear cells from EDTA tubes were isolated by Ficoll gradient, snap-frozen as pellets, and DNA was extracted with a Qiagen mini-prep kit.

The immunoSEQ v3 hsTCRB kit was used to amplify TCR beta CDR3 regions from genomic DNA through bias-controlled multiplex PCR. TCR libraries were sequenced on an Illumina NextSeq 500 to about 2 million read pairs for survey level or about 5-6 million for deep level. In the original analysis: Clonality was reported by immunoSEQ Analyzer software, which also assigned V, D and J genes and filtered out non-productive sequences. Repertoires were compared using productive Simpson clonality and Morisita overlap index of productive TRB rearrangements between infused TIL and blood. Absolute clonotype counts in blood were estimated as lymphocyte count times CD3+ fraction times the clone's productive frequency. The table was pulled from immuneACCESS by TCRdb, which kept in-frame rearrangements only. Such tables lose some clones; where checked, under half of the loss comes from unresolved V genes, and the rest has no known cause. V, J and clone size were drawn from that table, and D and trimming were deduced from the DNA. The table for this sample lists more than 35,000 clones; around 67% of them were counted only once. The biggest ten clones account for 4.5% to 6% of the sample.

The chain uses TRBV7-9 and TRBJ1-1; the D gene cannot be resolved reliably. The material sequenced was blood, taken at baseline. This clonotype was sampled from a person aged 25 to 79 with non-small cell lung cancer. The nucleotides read TGTGCCAGCAGCCTCGTGGTGGCTGAAGCTTTCTTT. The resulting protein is CASSLVVAEAFF.